This T cell receptor beta chain derives from a study of T-cell memory formation after mild COVID-19. Study at large: Clusters were largely donor specific. Study-wide findings and caveats: CD4/CD8 balance held among clones contracting day 15 to 85, and later expanders leaned CD4+. Pre-infection memory harbored some responding clones, suggesting cross-reactive memory joined.

Concerning this clonotype itself: Its antigen is unknown. Germline is not matched at one junction end, which may reflect a read error.

Constant-segment primers served in 5'RACE that generated TCR alpha and TCR beta cDNA libraries bearing sample barcodes and UMIs. TCRdb recomputed calls from the 5' RACE reads with MiXCR, one row per CDR3 protein. The table includes 300,000 to 350,000 distinct CDR3 sequences, around 13% detected once. The CDR3 contains 11 residues. Germline CDR1 reads SQVTM; CDR2 reads ANQGSEA. The source material was PBMCs or a T cell subset sorted from them (not recorded which). The chain combines TRBV29-1 with TRBJ2-3; tentatively, D is TRBD2 (7 bases). The TCR originated in a man between 18 and 29 years old who had mild COVID-19 (a few samples of this study predate the infection). Cell type and time point are not known. The CDR3 is CSVGTGGGANF. CDR3 DNA sequence: TGCAGCGTGGGAACCGGAGGGGGGGCGAATTTT.